This T cell receptor (beta chain) was sequenced in a study of blood T cell repertoires in COVID-19 (dated by TCRdb to about 2020). Some background on the complete study: Samples from collaborators originated in the United States, Italy and Spain and spanned both the acute and convalescent phases of COVID-19. The material from the prospective study consisted of cDNA or gDNA derived from T cells, B-cell-depleted T cells, or PBMCs. Subjects who had been exposed to COVID-19, were actively infected with it, or had recovered from it provided the deeply sampled blood TCRbeta repertoires that made up the dataset. The repertoires were released in a freely available public database meant as a resource for research on the immune response to SARS-CoV-2. The samples were drawn from the first 160 participants of the ongoing ImmuneRACE study and from 1,200 or so subjects provided by 6 global collaborators. Sample metadata almost always included a de-identified subject ID, COVID-19 status, age in years and sex. Where available, HLA class I and class II types were obtained from metadata supplied by the sample provider rather than from assay-based typing. What the authors observed across the whole study: How much clinical and demographic metadata was included differed by source and by participant, and the metadata was provided uncurated.

TCRbeta CDR3 regions were amplified from genomic DNA using the immunoSEQ Assay, a bias-controlled multiplex PCR. On the authors' methods: Nucleated cell counts per sample were estimated from amplification of reference gene primers within the assay. To quantify the absolute abundance of each unique TCRbeta CDR3 rearrangement, sequence reads were collapsed and filtered. Productive Simpson clonality was computed per sample as the square root of Simpson's diversity index over productive rearrangements. TCRdb took over this immuneACCESS table, retaining in-frame rearrangements with V and J assigned. Such tables are incomplete; in checked studies, under half of the missing clones stem from an unresolved V gene, and the remainder is unexplained. The DNA was the basis for D and trimming; V, J and clone size are from that table. The sample table contains about 240,000 clones; only one count was recorded for over 80% of them. The ten top clones hold approximately 2% of the sample.

From the cysteine through the valine, the CDR3 covers 14 amino acids. Left in the record is the CDR3 DNA by itself, 42 bases read in frame from the first base. Between the V and J ends, shortened by 1 base and 2 bases respectively, the junction contains 9 bases. CDR1 and CDR2, looked up from the germline V gene, are WSHSY and SAAADI. Another Seattle source contributed samples from volunteer blood donors who had recovered from COVID-19. Each collaborating institution followed its own protocols to collect whole blood in K2EDTA tubes. Collaborator samples were shipped for TCRbeta analysis as frozen whole blood, isolated PBMCs, or DNA extracted from either sample type. This clone was observed once. The target of this receptor is not known. Within one base of it there is no much larger clone, and no base qualities were kept.

Material for sequencing was peripheral blood. The clonotype was recovered from a man aged 25 to 45 who had recovered from COVID-19. Recombination connected TRBV10-2 to TRBJ2-7; the D segment could be TRBD1, given 5 matching bases. CDR3 reads: CASSEWGSPYEQYV. The DNA is TGCGCCAGCAGTGAGTGGGGCAGCCCCTACGAGCAGTACGTC.